These T cell receptor beta chains were read from a single sample in a study of beta chain features in type 1 diabetes. The table came from immunoSEQ multiplex PCR; TCRdb's copy has only in-frame clones and leaves some out. Of about half a million clones detected, 30% appear once; the ten largest clones hold almost 0.065%. Material: naive CD4+ T cells from blood. Every receptor here comes from a man aged 18 to 35 in good health. The CDR3 runs from the conserved cysteine through the conserved F or W. A D gene is named only where the DNA matches it firmly. Clone size appears in some rows only: once, few, many, or a class for an expanded clone.

clone_size: few
d_call: TRBD2
j_call: TRBJ2-1
v_call: TRBV10-3
cdr3_aa: CAIRGTSGTNPKNEQFF
cdr3_nt: TGTGCCATCAGGGGGACTAGCGGGACCAACCCAAAAAATGAGCAGTTCTTC

clone_size: .
d_call: .
j_call: TRBJ2-1
v_call: TRBV18
cdr3_aa: CASSPYSGLSYNEQFF
cdr3_nt: TGTGCCAGCTCGCCCTATAGTGGTCTTTCCTACAATGAGCAGTTCTTC

clone_size: few
d_call: .
j_call: TRBJ1-2
v_call: TRBV7-9
cdr3_aa: CASSVSKGGYTF
cdr3_nt: TGTGCCAGCAGCGTATCCAAGGGTGGCTACACCTTC

clone_size: few
d_call: TRBD1
j_call: TRBJ2-5
v_call: TRBV29-1
cdr3_aa: CSVGRSQGEETQYF
cdr3_nt: TGCAGCGTGGGCCGTTCGCAGGGGGAAGAGACCCAGTACTTC

clone_size: once
d_call: .
j_call: TRBJ2-4
v_call: TRBV28
cdr3_aa: CASTGGNIQYF
cdr3_nt: TGTGCCAGCACTGGAGGAAACATTCAGTACTTC

clone_size: few
d_call: .
j_call: TRBJ2-3
v_call: TRBV21-1
cdr3_aa: CASSNSGQGITDTQYF
cdr3_nt: TGTGCCAGCAGCAACAGCGGACAGGGGATCACAGATACGCAGTATTTT

clone_size: .
d_call: .
j_call: TRBJ1-2
v_call: TRBV7-9
cdr3_aa: CGAGSGYGYTF
cdr3_nt: TGTGGAGCGGGTTCCGGCTATGGCTACACCTTC

clone_size: few
d_call: .
j_call: TRBJ1-4
v_call: TRBV15
cdr3_aa: CATRRSNEKLFF
cdr3_nt: TGTGCCACAAGGCGGTCTAATGAAAAACTGTTTTTT

clone_size: .
d_call: TRBD1
j_call: TRBJ2-7
v_call: TRBV5-1
cdr3_aa: CASTESGTGTYEQYF
cdr3_nt: TGCGCCAGCACCGAGTCGGGGACAGGGACCTACGAGCAGTACTTC

clone_size: .
d_call: .
j_call: TRBJ1-2
v_call: TRBV25-1
cdr3_aa: CASSDGPSRYTF
cdr3_nt: TGTGCCAGCAGTGATGGGCCATCTCGCTACACCTTC

clone_size: few
d_call: TRBD2
j_call: TRBJ2-1
v_call: TRBV7-2
cdr3_aa: CASSSHQSGVANEQFF
cdr3_nt: TGTGCCAGCAGCTCCCACCAGAGCGGGGTCGCCAATGAGCAGTTCTTC

clone_size: .
d_call: TRBD1
j_call: TRBJ1-1
v_call: TRBV7-6
cdr3_aa: CASSHLNRGEAFF
cdr3_nt: TGTGCCAGCAGCCACTTGAACAGGGGTGAAGCTTTCTTT

clone_size: .
d_call: TRBD1
j_call: TRBJ1-1
v_call: TRBV12-5
cdr3_aa: CASAPQGSNTEAFF
cdr3_nt: TGTGCTAGTGCCCCACAGGGGTCGAACACTGAAGCTTTCTTT

clone_size: few
d_call: .
j_call: TRBJ2-5
v_call: TRBV7-9
cdr3_aa: CASSLAGGETQYF
cdr3_nt: TGTGCCAGCAGCTTAGCTGGGGGAGAGACCCAGTACTTC

clone_size: .
d_call: .
j_call: TRBJ2-4
v_call: TRBV7-2
cdr3_aa: CASSHGAAKNIQYF
cdr3_nt: TGTGCCAGCTCCCATGGGGCGGCCAAAAACATTCAGTACTTC

clone_size: .
d_call: TRBD2
j_call: TRBJ2-7
v_call: TRBV15
cdr3_aa: CATSREAGGAYEQYF
cdr3_nt: TGTGCCACCAGCAGAGAGGCGGGAGGAGCCTACGAGCAGTACTTC

clone_size: few
d_call: .
j_call: TRBJ1-2
v_call: TRBV25-1
cdr3_aa: CASSHNYGYTF
cdr3_nt: TGTGCCAGCAGCCATAACTATGGCTACACCTTC

clone_size: .
d_call: TRBD2
j_call: TRBJ2-5
v_call: TRBV15
cdr3_aa: CATSRDLAGRTQYF
cdr3_nt: TGTGCCACCAGCAGAGATTTAGCGGGGCGGACCCAGTACTTC

clone_size: once
d_call: .
j_call: TRBJ2-7
v_call: TRBV7-2
cdr3_aa: CASSLAVTEAYEQYF
cdr3_nt: TGTGCCAGCAGCCTCGCAGTCACAGAGGCCTACGAGCAGTACTTC

clone_size: .
d_call: TRBD1
j_call: TRBJ1-2
v_call: TRBV6-6
cdr3_aa: CASSYPGGFGYTF
cdr3_nt: TGTGCCAGCAGTTACCCAGGGGGCTTTGGCTACACCTTC

clone_size: .
d_call: TRBD2
j_call: TRBJ2-1
v_call: TRBV2
cdr3_aa: CASSEEEAGVSYNEQFF
cdr3_nt: TGTGCCAGCAGTGAAGAAGAGGCGGGAGTCTCCTACAATGAGCAGTTCTTC

clone_size: .
d_call: .
j_call: TRBJ2-6
v_call: TRBV5-4
cdr3_aa: CASSLAGTASGANVLTF
cdr3_nt: TGTGCCAGCAGCTTAGCCGGGACTGCCTCTGGGGCCAACGTCCTGACTTTC

clone_size: .
d_call: .
j_call: TRBJ2-7
v_call: TRBV20-1
cdr3_aa: CSALTGNEQYF
cdr3_nt: TGCAGTGCCCTAACAGGGAACGAGCAGTACTTC

clone_size: .
d_call: TRBD1
j_call: TRBJ2-7
v_call: TRBV9
cdr3_aa: CASSRIGTVTYEQYF
cdr3_nt: TGTGCCAGCAGCCGCATCGGGACAGTGACCTACGAGCAGTACTTC

clone_size: few
d_call: .
j_call: TRBJ2-5
v_call: TRBV7-9
cdr3_aa: CASIPQYF
cdr3_nt: TGTGCCAGCATTCCCCAGTACTTC

clone_size: .
d_call: TRBD2
j_call: TRBJ2-3
v_call: TRBV4-3
cdr3_aa: CASSQDRPAGGNTQYF
cdr3_nt: TGCGCCAGCAGCCAAGATCGCCCAGCGGGGGGTAATACGCAGTATTTT

clone_size: .
d_call: .
j_call: TRBJ2-5
v_call: TRBV15
cdr3_aa: CATSRVQGRGQETQYF
cdr3_nt: TGTGCCACCAGCAGAGTTCAGGGGCGAGGCCAAGAGACCCAGTACTTC

clone_size: .
d_call: .
j_call: TRBJ1-1
v_call: TRBV7-2
cdr3_aa: CASSTEGRRDFTEAFF
cdr3_nt: TGTGCCAGCAGCACGGAGGGACGGCGGGATTTCACTGAAGCTTTCTTT

clone_size: few
d_call: .
j_call: TRBJ2-3
v_call: TRBV28
cdr3_aa: CASSLLGHRVTDTQYF
cdr3_nt: TGTGCCAGCAGTTTATTAGGGCACCGAGTCACAGATACGCAGTATTTT

clone_size: .
d_call: .
j_call: TRBJ2-3
v_call: TRBV28
cdr3_aa: CASSFRAGTDTQYF
cdr3_nt: TGTGCCAGCAGTTTTCGGGCGGGAACAGATACGCAGTATTTT

clone_size: .
d_call: .
j_call: TRBJ2-1
v_call: TRBV6-6
cdr3_aa: CASSYHGTKSYNEQFF
cdr3_nt: TGTGCCAGCAGTTATCACGGGACGAAGTCCTACAATGAGCAGTTCTTC

clone_size: .
d_call: .
j_call: TRBJ2-7
v_call: TRBV5-1
cdr3_aa: CASSLDGVYEQYF
cdr3_nt: TGCGCCAGCAGCTTGGACGGGGTATACGAGCAGTACTTC

clone_size: .
d_call: .
j_call: TRBJ2-1
v_call: TRBV28
cdr3_aa: CASGQQGWVF
cdr3_nt: TGTGCCAGCGGGCAACAGGGCTGGGTCTTC

clone_size: .
d_call: TRBD1
j_call: TRBJ2-5
v_call: TRBV7-2
cdr3_aa: CASSPQTGRETQYF
cdr3_nt: TGTGCCAGCAGCCCGCAGACAGGGAGAGAGACCCAGTACTTC

clone_size: once
d_call: TRBD1
j_call: TRBJ1-5
v_call: TRBV7-2
cdr3_aa: CASSNSGGQPQHF
cdr3_nt: TGTGCCAGCAGCAACTCAGGGGGACAGCCCCAGCATTTT

clone_size: few
d_call: .
j_call: TRBJ2-1
v_call: TRBV7-9
cdr3_aa: CASSLPRERNEQFF
cdr3_nt: TGTGCCAGCAGCTTACCGAGGGAAAGGAATGAGCAGTTCTTC